The 32 T cell receptor beta chains given below trace back to one sample, sequenced in a study of monozygotic twins with inflammatory bowel disease. Each CDR3 protein gets one entry in TCRdb, which reprocessed the 5' RACE reads and gives no DNA. The sample table sets out 310,000 or so distinct CDR3 sequences. What was sequenced was blood. Source of these receptors: a human donor with ulcerative colitis or Crohn's disease, or a healthy co-twin of an affected twin (not recorded which).

The chain is built from TRBV7-2 and TRBJ2-5; as DNA is missing, the TRBD2 call by TCRdb cannot be tested. This CDR3 contains 15 residues. The germline V gene encodes CDR1 SGHTA and CDR2 FQGNSA. CDR3: CASSGDGWYQETQYF. Supplemented by reference TRBV7-2 and TRBJ2-5, the full variable domain reads GAGVSQSPSNKVTEKGKDVELRCDPISGHTALYWYRQSLGQGLEFLIYFQGNSAPDKSGLPSDRFSAERTGGSVSTLTIQRTQQEDSAVYLCASSGDGWYQETQYFGPGTRLLVL.

This chain connects TRBV20-1 to TRBJ2-5; TCRdb designates TRBD2, a call that cannot be tested without DNA. The germline V gene has CDR1 DFQATT and CDR2 SNEGSKA (reference sequence). The CDR3 loop spans 15 amino acids. The CDR3 spells CSASASGRPQETQYF.

The rearrangement joins TRBV5-1 to TRBJ2-5; the D gene TCRdb calls, TRBD1, cannot be checked with no DNA. Germline CDR1 is SGHRS and CDR2 is YFSETQ. The CDR3 covers 14 residues. The CDR3 is CASSYEPPQGTQYF.

The chain employs TRBV12-3 or TRBV12-4 and TRBJ1-2; without DNA, the TCRdb call of TRBD1 cannot be checked. The CDR3 is 17 amino acids. The CDR3 here is CASIPLGQGPTHYGYTF.

The V and J genes are TRBV28 and TRBJ2-7; lacking DNA, the TRBD1 call made by TCRdb goes unchecked. This CDR3 has 18 amino acids. Germline CDR1 and CDR2: MDHEN and SYDVKM. The CDR3 sequence: CASSQIPPRQVRAYEQYF.

The chain carries TRBV6-5 and TRBJ1-2. Germline-derived CDR1 and CDR2 are MNHEY and SVGAGI. The CDR3 consists of 18 residues. The CDR3: CASSYNYRGGLSNYGYTF.

This chain joins TRBV18 and TRBJ1-1. The CDR3 totals 15 residues. Germline CDR1 and CDR2: KGHSH and LQKENI. The CDR3 here is CASSAYDIGNTEAFF.

The chain links TRBV20-1 to TRBJ1-6; checking the TCRdb D call of TRBD1 is not possible without DNA. Germline loops: CDR1 DFQATT, CDR2 SNEGSKA (reference sequence). The CDR3 extends over 13 amino acids. The CDR3 sequence: CSARGQGSSPLHF.

The genes are TRBV14 and TRBJ1-1; TCRdb outputs TRBD1, but without DNA this stays unchecked. This CDR3 has 17 residues. CDR1 and CDR2 from the germline V gene are SGHDN and FVKESK. This chain's CDR3 is CASSQDADRRTDTEAFF.

The chain is built from TRBV4-1 and TRBJ2-1; TCRdb calls TRBD1, which cannot be checked without DNA. Germline V gives CDR1 MGHRA, CDR2 YSYEKL. This CDR3 contains 14 residues. CDR3 region: CASSPGDNFNEQFF.

The chain links TRBV28 to TRBJ2-3; the D call from TCRdb, TRBD1, cannot be confirmed without DNA. There are 14 residues in the CDR3. The germline CDR1 and CDR2 sequences are MDHEN and SYDVKM. CDR3 region: CASSTPDSTDTQYF.

The chain links TRBV14 to TRBJ2-5; TCRdb reports TRBD1, a call that lacks DNA to check it against. CDR1 and CDR2 (germline): SGHDN, FVKESK. This CDR3 comprises 15 residues. CDR3 amino acids: CASSQVGDPGETQYF.

The J gene is TRBJ2-1, the V gene TRBV5-1. Per germline, CDR1 SGHRS and CDR2 YFSETQ. The CDR3 runs 16 residues. This chain's CDR3 is CASSLQRGTTYNEQFF.

The genes are TRBV7-6 and TRBJ2-3; TCRdb calls TRBD2, which cannot be checked without DNA. The CDR3 contains 14 residues. Germline CDR1 is SGHVS and CDR2 is FNYEAQ. CDR3 protein: CASSFGGPTDTQYF.

The V call is TRBV21-1, the J call TRBJ2-5; TCRdb's D call, TRBD1, is unchecked because there is no DNA. TRBV21-1 is deemed a pseudogene. The CDR3 runs to 13 residues. The CDR3 loop reads CASVPGQGETQYF.

The chain carries TRBV28 and TRBJ2-7; there is no DNA to check the TCRdb D call of TRBD2. The CDR3 contains 21 residues. Germline CDR1 reads MDHEN; CDR2 reads SYDVKM. CDR3 region: CASSFRLEGDSGRASAYEQYF. Complete variable domain (other parts from reference TRBV28 and TRBJ2-7): DVKVTQSSRYLVKRTGEKVFLECVQDMDHENMFWYRQDPGLGLRLIYFSYDVKMKEKGDIPEGYSVSREKKERFSLILESASTNQTSMYLCASSFRLEGDSGRASAYEQYFGPGTRLTVT.

The chain combines TRBV21-1 with TRBJ2-7; TCRdb indicates TRBD1, and absent DNA this call remains unverified. TRBV21-1 is labeled a pseudogene. The CDR3 contains 17 residues. CDR3 amino acids: CASNSSTPGRDIWEQYF.

The chain couples TRBV30 to TRBJ2-6. The V gene's germline CDR1 is GTSNPN and CDR2 SVGIG (reference sequence). The CDR3 contains 13 residues. The chain's CDR3 is CAWGLTGANVLTF. The full variable domain, rest sourced from reference TRBV30 and TRBJ2-6, is SQTIHQWPATLVQPVGSPLSLECTVEGTSNPNLYWYRQAAGRGLQLLFYSVGIGQISSEVPQNLSASRPQDRQFILSSKKLLLSDSGFYLCAWGLTGANVLTFGAGSRLTVL.

V is TRBV5-5 and J is TRBJ1-4; lacking DNA, the TRBD1 call made by TCRdb goes unchecked. Germline V lookup: CDR1 SGHKS, CDR2 YYEKEE (reference sequence). The CDR3 length is 15 residues. CDR3 sequence: CASSLEGGDGEKLFF. Full variable domain (missing parts from reference TRBV5-5 and TRBJ1-4): DAGVTQSPTHLIKTRGQQVTLRCSPISGHKSVSWYQQVLGQGPQFIFQYYEKEERGRGNFPDRFSARQFPNYSSELNVNALLLGDSALYLCASSLEGGDGEKLFFGSGTQLSVL.

The chain carries TRBV6-5 and TRBJ2-7; the D call from TCRdb, TRBD2, cannot be confirmed without DNA. This CDR3 is 15 amino acids long. Germline values: CDR1 MNHEY, CDR2 SVGAGI. CDR3 residues: CASSFIAGPSYEQYF.

This chain joins TRBV4-1 and TRBJ2-5. This CDR3 has 13 residues. Germline CDR1 is MGHRA and CDR2 is YSYEKL. The CDR3 here is CASSQEGYETQYF.

The chain combines TRBV12-5 with TRBJ1-4; checking the TCRdb D call of TRBD1 is not possible without DNA. The CDR3 runs to 13 residues. Germline V CDR1 and CDR2: LGHNT, FRNRAP. The CDR3 sequence is CATRAPMREKLFF.

This chain links TRBV5-1 with TRBJ1-1. In germline, CDR1 is SGHRS, CDR2 YFSETQ. The CDR3 contains 13 residues. The CDR3 region is CASGERINTEAFF. The full variable domain, completed using reference TRBV5-1 and TRBJ1-1, is KAGVTQTPRYLIKTRGQQVTLSCSPISGHRSVSWYQQTPGQGLQFLFEYFSETQRNKGNFPGRFSGRQFSNSRSEMNVSTLELGDSALYLCASGERINTEAFFGQGTRLTVV.

The rearrangement uses TRBV20-1 and TRBJ2-7; with no DNA, the TCRdb D assignment of TRBD1 cannot be verified. The CDR3 sequence is 14 residues long. The germline CDR1 and CDR2 sequences are DFQATT and SNEGSKA (reference sequence). CDR3 protein: CSARDWDRRYEQYF.

J is TRBJ2-7 and V is TRBV6-1; TCRdb calls TRBD1, which cannot be checked without DNA. Germline values: CDR1 MNHNS, CDR2 SASEGT. This CDR3 is built from 16 residues. CDR3 sequence: CASSEAAGTGGDEQYF.

This chain links TRBV4-3 with TRBJ2-1; TCRdb names TRBD1, which stays unverified in the absence of DNA. Looked up from germline, CDR1 is LGHNA and CDR2 is YSLEER. The CDR3 is 14 residues long. CDR3 loop: CASSQVGLRDEQFF.

The rearrangement joins TRBV10-3 to TRBJ2-7; the D call from TCRdb, TRBD1, cannot be confirmed without DNA. Germline CDR1 is ENHRY and CDR2 is SYGVKD. This CDR3 spans 15 amino acids. The CDR3 region is CAISESPGQSYEQYF.

The chain uses TRBV4-1 and TRBJ1-2; the TCRdb D gene call, TRBD1, has no DNA to confirm it. CDR3 length: 14 amino acids. Germline V gene sequence: CDR1 MGHRA, CDR2 YSYEKL. CDR3 residues: CASSQVGPQGGYTF.

V gene TRBV7-2 combines with J gene TRBJ1-3. The CDR3 loop spans 15 amino acids. The V gene's germline CDR1 is SGHTA and CDR2 FQGNSA. The chain's CDR3 is CASSSRGPSGNTIYF.

This sequence joins TRBV20-1 and TRBJ1-5; absent DNA, TCRdb's TRBD1 call cannot be checked. Germline values: CDR1 DFQATT, CDR2 SNEGSKA (reference sequence). This CDR3 region has 14 residues. This CDR3 reads CSARWGQFNQPQHF.

This chain connects TRBV5-1 to TRBJ2-1; checking the TCRdb D call of TRBD1 is not possible without DNA. This CDR3 contains 13 residues. CDR1 and CDR2 (germline): SGHRS, YFSETQ. CDR3 sequence: CASSFPWSVLQFF.

The rearrangement links TRBV30 to TRBJ1-2. The V gene's germline CDR1 is GTSNPN and CDR2 SVGIG (reference sequence). The CDR3 consists of 14 residues. The CDR3 reads CAWSVNGVHYGYTF.